This T cell receptor (beta chain) was sequenced for a study of technical replicates of blood from a few donors. A single count supports this clone. Repertoires were generated with immunoSEQ multiplex PCR, while TCRdb's copy carries only in-frame clones and drops some. The data show some 66,000 clones, roughly 98% seen once. Germline V lookup: CDR1 MDHEN, CDR2 SYDVKM. V gave up 7 bases and J gave up 4 bases; unmatched junction bases: 10. The CDR3 spans 15 residues. The chain carries TRBV28 and TRBJ2-3; 8 bases agree with TRBD2. The sample was T cells isolated from PBMCs. The clonotype comes from a human donor in good health. DNA for the CDR3: TGTGCCAGCACCCCAAGCGGGAGTGGGGCAGATACGCAGTATTTT. It codes for CASTPSGSGADTQYF.